Below, one T cell receptor beta chain is given with its context. Produced via immunoSEQ multiplex PCR; TCRdb's table is partial and in-frame only. The table has fewer than 80,000 clones, 75% to 90% seen once. The data stem from a study of blood T cell repertoires in COVID-19. Study overall: Samples came from the United States, Italy and Spain, spanning acute and convalescent COVID-19.

The TCR originated in a man at least 80 years old with COVID-19, enrolled during active disease. Sequences were obtained from peripheral blood.

CDR3 sequence (DNA): TGTGCCAGCAGTGACAGATACACTGAAGCTTTCTTT. This encodes CASSDRYTEAFF. The chain couples TRBV27 to TRBJ1-1, with a weak D call TRBD1 (5 bases). The germline V gene has CDR1 MNHEY and CDR2 SMNVEV (reference sequence). V lost 5 bases and J lost 3, with 7 bases in between. CDR3 length: 12 amino acids.